One and the same sample provided the 30 T cell receptor beta chains below, sequenced in a study of molecular identifiers for immune sequencing clone quantification. TCRdb passed the PCR reads through MiXCR, listing each CDR3 protein once. The repertoire has approximately 37,000 distinct CDR3 sequences, about 19% of them found once; the top ten carry about 1.2%. Sequences were obtained from naive CD8+ T cells from blood, with Jurkat cell RNA spiked in. Subset of the sample: FACS-sorted CD8+CD4-CCR7+CD45RA+ naive T cells. The receptors originated from a human donor in good health. Some libraries in this study had Jurkat cell RNA spiked in.

The chain carries TRBV7-2 and TRBJ2-7; D uncertain. Between the trimmed V and J ends, which lost 1 base and 0 bases, there was a span of 10 bases. The CDR3 is made up of 15 amino acids. The V gene's germline CDR1 is SGHTA and CDR2 FQGNSA. The CDR3 nucleotides read TGTGCCAGCAGCTTAGACGTGGGCAGCTCCTACGAGCAGTACTTC. It translates to CASSLDVGSSYEQYF.

In the case of this clonotype: At one boundary the junction diverges from the germline segment, which might be a read error. The V gene is TRBV6-5, the J gene TRBJ2-2; D call uncertain. Germline V gene sequence: CDR1 MNHEY, CDR2 SVGAGI. The CDR3 totals 14 residues. The CDR3 reads CASSYPNGPRELSF. The CDR3 coding sequence is TGTGCCAGCAGTTATCCCAACGGGCCACGAGAGCTGTCTTTT.

This clonotype was detected ten times or more. V is TRBV5-6 and J is TRBJ2-6; 9 nucleotides align to TRBD1. J gave up 5 bases and V 1 base, and 13 bases lay outside the gene matches. Germline CDR1 is SGHDT and CDR2 is YYEEEE. This CDR3 region has 19 residues. CDR3 residues: CASSLSAGTGLIWANVLTF. CDR3 in DNA: TGTGCCAGCAGCTTGAGCGCGGGGACAGGGTTGATCTGGGCCAACGTCCTGACTTTC.

This clonotype was recorded at least ten times. The genes are TRBV20-1 and TRBJ2-2; TRBD2 might be the D (5 bases). Between the trimmed V and J ends, which lost 5 bases and 5 bases, there was a span of 18 bases. In germline, CDR1 is DFQATT, CDR2 SNEGSKA (reference sequence). The CDR3 length is 15 residues. The CDR3 DNA is TGCAGTGCTCGAGGCGGGCCTCGCCGGACCGGGGAGCTGTTTTTT. Translating gives CSARGGPRRTGELFF.

This clonotype was observed many times. The junction does not match germline at one end; this may be a read error. The gene calls are TRBV19 and TRBJ1-5; no clear D gene. Germline loops: CDR1 LNHDA, CDR2 SQIVND (reference sequence). The CDR3 contains 12 residues. CDR3 DNA: TGTGCCGCTAGCGGGCTCAATCAGGCCCAGCATTTT. Translated, it gives CAASGLNQAQHF.

This clonotype was counted at least ten times. J is TRBJ2-3 and V is TRBV7-9; 8 bases fit TRBD1. Per germline, CDR1 SEHNR and CDR2 FQNEAQ (reference sequence). Trimming took 5 bases from V and 4 from J; bases not matched to a gene: 8. The CDR3 covers 15 residues. Written as DNA, the CDR3 is TGTGCCAGCAGCCAGGGACAGGCCGGCGCAGATACGCAGTATTTT. Its translation: CASSQGQAGADTQYF.

In its sample, this clonotype was seen a few times. The chain couples TRBV6-2 or TRBV6-3 to TRBJ1-1; D unresolved. Between the trimmed V and J ends, which lost 2 bases and 0 bases, there was a span of 13 bases. Per germline, CDR1 MNHEY and CDR2 SVGEGT. CDR3 length equals 16 residues. The CDR3 DNA is TGTGCCAGCAGTTACGAAACTCAGGAGCTGAACACTGAAGCTTTCTTT. This gives the protein CASSYETQELNTEAFF.

At least ten counts were recorded for this clonotype. The genes are TRBV2 and TRBJ2-1; D is undetermined. This CDR3 has 13 amino acids. V lost 6 bases and J 7 bases, leaving 13 bases between the germline ends. Germline V gives CDR1 SNHLY, CDR2 FYNNEI. Here the CDR3 DNA reads TGTGCCAGCAGACGACCCTCCGAGAATGAGCAGTTCTTC. Protein sequence: CASRRPSENEQFF.

This clonotype has ten or more counts. The J gene is TRBJ1-1, the V gene TRBV12-3 or TRBV12-4; no clear D gene. Deletions cut 4 bases from V and 3 bases from J, with 18 bases between. The CDR3 consists of 16 residues. CDR3 region: CASSSFYRARDTEAFF. CDR3 DNA sequence: TGTGCCAGCAGTTCCTTCTACCGGGCCAGAGACACTGAAGCTTTCTTT.

The chain links TRBV9 to TRBJ2-7, with 7 bases identical to TRBD2. The length of the CDR3 is 15 residues. Trimming took 4 bases from V and 4 from J; bases not matched to a gene: 11. CDR1 and CDR2 from the germline V gene are SGDLS and YYNGEE. CDR3 in amino acids: CASSPTPTSLYEQYF. CDR3 coding DNA: TGTGCCAGCAGCCCAACACCGACTAGCCTGTACGAGCAGTACTTC.

This clonotype was counted at least ten times. The rearrangement links TRBV15 to TRBJ2-3; perhaps TRBD2 as D (6 bases). CDR3 size: 18 residues. V was trimmed by 1 base and J by 2 bases, leaving 19 bases between them. The germline gives CDR1 LNHNV, CDR2 YYDKDF (reference sequence). As DNA, the CDR3 is TGTGCCACCAGCAGAGCCGACTCTAGCGTTCCCCCCACAGATACGCAGTATTTT. It is translated as CATSRADSSVPPTDTQYF.

This clonotype has ten or more counts. CDR3 sequence reads: CASSYFFGDSYEQYF. In DNA form, the CDR3 reads TGTGCCAGCAGTTACTTTTTTGGGGACTCCTACGAGCAGTACTTC. J is TRBJ2-7 and V is TRBV6-5; D is unresolved. The V end lost 1 base, the J end lost 0 bases, and 10 bases lay between the germline ends. CDR1 MNHEY and CDR2 SVGAGI come from the germline V gene. This CDR3 is 15 amino acids long.

In this sample, this clonotype turned up many times. This chain joins TRBV30 and TRBJ1-2; possible D gene TRBD1, 6 bases. Between the trimmed V and J ends, which lost 8 bases and 0 bases, there was a span of 10 bases. The CDR3 runs 12 residues. Germline-derived CDR1 and CDR2 are GTSNPN and SVGIG (reference sequence). This CDR3 reads CARQEANYGYTF. The CDR3 DNA follows: TGTGCCCGACAGGAAGCTAACTATGGCTACACCTTC.

This clonotype was counted ten times or more. The chain has TRBV13 and TRBJ1-1; possible D gene TRBD1, 5 bases. The V gene's germline CDR1 is PRHDT and CDR2 FYEKMQ (reference sequence). There are 14 residues in the CDR3. Trimming stripped 4 bases from V and 5 bases from J, with 14 bases between. CDR3 sequence (DNA): TGTGCCAGCAGCTCCCAAGGGGCTGGGACTGAAGCTTTCTTT. Its protein is CASSSQGAGTEAFF.

This clonotype was picked up many times. This chain links TRBV4-3 with TRBJ2-3; 12 bases are a match to TRBD2. V was clipped by 0 bases and J by 4 bases; unmatched bases: 8. Germline CDR1 LGHNA, CDR2 YSLEER. The CDR3 runs to 18 residues. The CDR3 DNA follows: TGCGCCAGCAGCCAAGAAGAGCTAGCGGGAGGGCCCGCAGATACGCAGTATTTT. Translated: CASSQEELAGGPADTQYF.

This clonotype was picked up many times. This sequence joins TRBV5-6 and TRBJ1-2; no definite D call. Germline values: CDR1 SGHDT, CDR2 YYEEEE. The CDR3 spans 15 residues. V was trimmed by 1 base and J by 4 bases, leaving 14 bases between them. CDR3 protein: CASSLYSPMAYGYTF. CDR3 in DNA: TGTGCCAGCAGCTTGTACTCACCAATGGCCTATGGCTACACCTTC.

This clonotype was recorded many times. The chain employs TRBV28 and TRBJ1-5; 8 nucleotides agree with TRBD1. This CDR3 comprises 15 residues. The V gene's germline CDR1 is MDHEN and CDR2 SYDVKM. Germline trimming cut 2 bases from V and 7 bases from J; bases unmatched to any gene: 7. DNA of the CDR3: TGTGCCAGCAGTTTAAGGCAGGGGGCGGCCCAGCCCCAGCATTTT. Its protein is CASSLRQGAAQPQHF.

This clonotype was observed at least ten times. The CDR3 DNA reads as TGTGCCACGACCCCAATGGGAACCGGGGAGCTGTTTTTT. The encoded protein is CATTPMGTGELFF. This chain links TRBV5-4 with TRBJ2-2; D gene unclear. Germline CDR1 SGHNT, CDR2 YYREEE (reference sequence). This CDR3 has 13 amino acids. Trimming removed 9 bases at V and 5 bases at J, with 14 bases between.

This clonotype was observed at least ten times. The chain carries TRBV12-3 or TRBV12-4 and TRBJ1-5, with D hard to call. The V end lost 3 bases, the J end lost 5 bases, and 8 bases lay between the germline ends. The CDR3 runs 13 residues. In DNA, the CDR3 is TGTGCCAGCAGTTTTTCCCCCGATCAGCCCCAGCATTTT. Translated: CASSFSPDQPQHF.

A note on this clonotype: One junction end does not reproduce the germline sequence, and a read error may be involved. This chain joins TRBV28 and TRBJ2-7; no reliable D call. Germline values: CDR1 MDHEN, CDR2 SYDVKM. The CDR3 extends over 15 amino acids. The CDR3 DNA is TGTGCCAGTAGTTTTCGTGGACCGAGGACCATCGAGCGGTACTTC. Residues: CASSFRGPRTIERYF.

At least ten counts were recorded for this clonotype. This chain connects TRBV5-6 to TRBJ2-7; maybe TRBD1 (5 bases). The V and J ends lost 7 bases and 2 bases respectively, with 16 bases between them. Germline V gene data show CDR1 as SGHDT and CDR2 as YYEEEE. This CDR3 contains 14 residues. The CDR3 loop is CASAGGHVPYEQYF. The CDR3 DNA follows: TGTGCCAGCGCCGGTGGACACGTGCCCTACGAGCAGTACTTC. Filled out from reference TRBV5-6 and TRBJ2-7, the complete variable domain reads DAGVTQSPTHLIKTRGQQVTLRCSPKSGHDTVSWYQQALGQGPQFIFQYYEEEERQRGNFPDRFSGHQFPNYSSELNVNALLLGDSALYLCASAGGHVPYEQYFGPGTRLTVT.

The sample holds many counts of this clonotype. The chain carries TRBV11-2 and TRBJ2-3; 10 nucleotides line up with TRBD2. Germline trimming cut 5 bases from V and 6 bases from J; bases unmatched to any gene: 17. From germline, CDR1 is SGHAT and CDR2 FQNNGV. CDR3 length equals 18 residues. As DNA, the CDR3 is TGTGCCAGCAGCCGTAACGTAGGTTGGACTAGCGGCGGGGATACGCAGTATTTT. It is translated as CASSRNVGWTSGGDTQYF.

This clonotype has at least ten counts. V usage is TRBV30 and J usage is TRBJ2-7; TRBD1 agrees at 10 bases. In germline, CDR1 is GTSNPN, CDR2 SVGIG (reference sequence). The CDR3 spans 11 residues. V was clipped by 8 bases and J by 2 bases; unmatched bases: 0. CDR3 nucleotide sequence: TGTGCCGGGACAGGGGCCTACGAGCAGTACTTC. It translates to CAGTGAYEQYF.

This clonotype has a count of ten or more. The chain is built from TRBV7-2 and TRBJ2-7; no reliable D call. V was cut by 5 bases and J by 5 bases, with 10 bases left in between. The CDR3 is 12 amino acids. Germline V gives CDR1 SGHTA, CDR2 FQGNSA. In DNA, the CDR3 is TGTGCCAGCAGCCTCGGTACCCACGAGCAGTACTTC. It translates to CASSLGTHEQYF.

This clonotype occurred many times. V gene TRBV5-5 combines with J gene TRBJ2-5; the D is unclear. Germline V lookup: CDR1 SGHKS, CDR2 YYEKEE (reference sequence). This CDR3 has 13 residues. The V and J ends lost 4 bases and 2 bases respectively, with 9 bases between them. CDR3 protein: CASSPQPQETQYF. The CDR3 DNA reads TGTGCCAGCAGCCCCCAGCCACAAGAGACCCAGTACTTC.

Concerning this clonotype itself: A read error may be the cause here, since a much bigger clone is one base away. The J gene is TRBJ2-2, the V gene TRBV19; D perhaps matches TRBD2 (5 bases). Germline loops: CDR1 LNHDA, CDR2 SQIVND (reference sequence). Deletions cut 6 bases from V and 9 bases from J, with 17 bases between. The length of the CDR3 is 14 residues. CDR3 region: CASRPGMVPRELFF. DNA of the CDR3: TGTGCCAGTAGACCGGGGATGGTCCCCAGGGAGCTGTTTTTT.

Comments on this clonotype: Given a much more abundant clone one base away, this may be a read error. V gene TRBV7-9 combines with J gene TRBJ2-1; 8 bases line up with TRBD2. CDR1 SEHNR and CDR2 FQNEAQ come from the germline V gene (reference sequence). The CDR3 covers 13 residues. J lost 9 bases, V lost 2 bases, and 3 bases had no gene match. CDR3 protein: CASSLSGGTEQFF. CDR3 DNA sequence: TGTGCCAGCAGCTTATCGGGGGGGACTGAGCAGTTCTTC.

This clonotype was observed many times. The genes are TRBV15 and TRBJ2-3; TRBD2 might be the D (6 bases). The CDR3 covers 18 residues. V lost 3 bases to trimming and J lost 4 bases, with 23 bases between them. CDR1 is LNHNV and CDR2 is YYDKDF in the germline V gene (reference sequence). The CDR3 sequence: CATSSYGTVASEPDTQYF. The DNA of the CDR3 is TGTGCCACCAGCAGTTATGGCACGGTGGCTAGCGAGCCAGATACGCAGTATTTT.

At least ten counts were recorded for this clonotype. The rearrangement uses TRBV7-3 and TRBJ2-7, with 10 bases lining up with TRBD1. In germline, CDR1 is SGHTA, CDR2 FQGTGA. V lost 0 bases, J lost 5 bases, and 1 base stayed unmatched. This CDR3 contains 14 residues. The CDR3 coding sequence is TGTGCCAGCAGCTTAACGGGGACAGGGGACGAGCAGTACTTC. This translates into CASSLTGTGDEQYF.

The chain is built from TRBV11-2 and TRBJ2-1; 7 positions match TRBD1. The CDR3 extends over 14 amino acids. CDR1 and CDR2 (germline): SGHAT, FQNNGV. V gave up 4 bases and J gave up 7 bases; unmatched junction bases: 7. The CDR3 reads CASSSTGLGNEQFF. The CDR3 region has the DNA TGTGCCAGCAGCTCGACAGGGTTGGGTAATGAGCAGTTCTTC.